The T cell receptor (beta chain) described here comes from a study of blood T cells in healthy people across ages. The length of the CDR3 is 12 residues. CDR1 is DFQATT and CDR2 is SNEGSKA in the germline V gene (reference sequence). The junction had 3 bases not matched to a gene; V was cut back by 6 bases and J by 6 bases. A second PCR of 7 to 11 cycles used a sample-barcoded 5' primer and a J-beta primer mix. TCRdb independently ran MiXCR on the 5' RACE reads; one entry per CDR3 protein. The table shows roughly 1.4 million distinct CDR3 sequences, with around 59% occurring only once. V usage is TRBV20-1 and J usage is TRBJ2-1; 9 bases fit TRBD2. The TCR originated in a man aged 18 to 29 in good health. Sequences were obtained from blood. CDR3 loop: CSALLAGNEQFF. CDR3 coding DNA: TGCAGTGCGTTACTAGCGGGCAATGAGCAGTTCTTC.